One sample yielded the 16 T cell receptor beta chains listed below, sequenced in a study of T cells in Graves' hyperthyroidism and ophthalmopathy. RNA transcripts yielded amplified TCR beta CDR3 regions. First-round RT-PCR of the TCR CDR3 relied on the HTBI primer set. TCRdb reanalysed the multiplex PCR reads using MiXCR and keeps one entry per CDR3 protein. The sample shows over 500,000 distinct CDR3 sequences, roughly a sixth of them seen only once. Material: blood. These receptors were taken from a woman between 18 and 29 years old with Graves' ophthalmopathy.

This clonotype was observed many times. The gene calls are TRBV7-2 and TRBJ2-1; 10 bases line up with TRBD2. The J segment lost 4 bases and the V segment lost 5 bases, leaving 5 bases of the junction unmatched. CDR3 length: 15 residues. Germline values: CDR1 SGHTA, CDR2 FQGNSA. This CDR3 is CASSLTSGDYNEQFF. The CDR3 DNA reads as TGTGCCAGCAGCCTTACTAGCGGGGATTACAATGAGCAGTTCTTC.

In its sample, this clonotype was seen a few times. The chain has TRBV6-2 or TRBV6-3 and TRBJ2-2; 9 nucleotides match TRBD2. The CDR3 has 15 residues. J gave up 3 bases and V 7 bases, and 6 bases lay outside the gene matches. CDR1 MNHEY and CDR2 SVGEGT come from the germline V gene. The CDR3 reads CASNRLAAHTGELFF. CDR3 DNA: TGTGCCAGCAACAGACTAGCGGCTCACACCGGGGAGCTGTTTTTT.

As DNA, the CDR3 is TGTGCCAGCAGCCAGCCGGGACAGGGGGGAGACAATGAGCAGTTCTTC. Translation gives CASSQPGQGGDNEQFF. The rearrangement uses TRBV7-8 and TRBJ2-1; TRBD1 matches at 11 bases. Germline trimming cut 5 bases from V and 5 bases from J; bases unmatched to any gene: 8. The CDR3 length is 16 residues. CDR1 and CDR2 from the germline V gene are SGHVS and FQNEAQ.

V is TRBV4-3 and J is TRBJ2-3; 8 positions match TRBD1. The V segment lost 5 bases and the J segment 11 bases; nucleotides outside the gene matches: 6. Germline assignment: CDR1 LGHNA and CDR2 YSLEER. CDR3 length equals 12 residues. The CDR3 DNA sequence: TGCGCCAGCAGCTCGCGACAGGGGAAGCAGTATTTT. Protein: CASSSRQGKQYF.

This clonotype came up many times. V and J are TRBV20-1 and TRBJ1-1; D is ambiguous. Germline CDR1 is DFQATT and CDR2 is SNEGSKA (reference sequence). V was pared by 1 base and J by 4 bases, with 10 bases between. The CDR3 covers 13 residues. DNA for the CDR3: TGCAGTGCTAGAGGGGAGAGGACCACTGAAGCTTTCTTT. It yields the protein CSARGERTTEAFF.

This clonotype was counted between two and nine times. The genes are TRBV19 and TRBJ2-5; 8 bases line up with TRBD1. The CDR3 runs to 18 residues. Trimming removed 1 base from V and 3 bases from J; junction bases left unmatched: 13. Germline lookup yields CDR1 LNHDA and CDR2 SQIVND (reference sequence). CDR3 amino acids: CASSIARTGLPNKETQYF. CDR3 sequence (DNA): TGTGCCAGTAGTATAGCCCGGACAGGGCTCCCCAACAAAGAGACCCAGTACTTC. Supplemented by reference TRBV19 and TRBJ2-5, the full variable domain reads DGGITQSPKYLFRKEGQNVTLSCEQNLNHDAMYWYRQDPGQGLRLIYYSQIVNDFQKGDIAEGYSVSREKKESFPLTVTSAQKNPTAFYLCASSIARTGLPNKETQYFGPGTRLLVL.

This clonotype has a handful of counts. The V and J genes are TRBV20-1 and TRBJ2-1, with D unclear. The CDR3 has 17 amino acids. Trimming removed 0 bases from V and 0 bases from J, with 15 bases in between. CDR1 is DFQATT, CDR2 SNEGSKA, per germline (reference sequence). The CDR3 DNA reads TGCAGTGCTAGAGATGAAAGCAATATCGGCTCCTACAATGAGCAGTTCTTC. Translated: CSARDESNIGSYNEQFF.

This clonotype was picked up many times. The chain has TRBV30 and TRBJ2-2, with TRBD2 matching over 13 bases. Germline V gives CDR1 GTSNPN, CDR2 SVGIG (reference sequence). Trimming cost V 0 bases and J 5 bases; bases outside gene matches: 6. The CDR3 spans 17 residues. The CDR3 loop is CAWSVLAGGRGTGELFF. DNA of the CDR3: TGTGCCTGGAGTGTACTAGCGGGAGGGCGAGGGACCGGGGAGCTGTTTTTT.

This clonotype was counted many times. The chain uses TRBV3-1 and TRBJ1-1; D uncertain. Trimming cost V 4 bases and J 4 bases, with 10 bases left between them. CDR1 and CDR2 (germline): LGHDT, YNNKEL (reference sequence). The length of the CDR3 is 13 residues. Written as DNA, the CDR3 is TGTGCCAGCAGCCGCCTTGGGAGCACTGAAGCTTTCTTT. As protein: CASSRLGSTEAFF.

This clonotype was observed a handful of times. The V and J genes are TRBV7-6 and TRBJ2-3; D is perhaps TRBD2 (5 bases). Trimming took off 0 bases at V and 7 bases at J, with 11 bases between the two ends. This CDR3 is 14 amino acids long. From germline, CDR1 is SGHVS and CDR2 FNYEAQ. CDR3 coding DNA: TGTGCCAGCAGCTTAGCGGGCGGGCTAAATACGCAGTATTTT. Encoded protein: CASSLAGGLNTQYF.

The V call is TRBV19, the J call TRBJ2-2; D gene ambiguous. Germline CDR1 is LNHDA and CDR2 is SQIVND (reference sequence). The CDR3 loop spans 12 amino acids. The germline V and J ends were trimmed by 1 base and 7 bases, with 4 bases remaining between them. The CDR3 sequence is CASSIGNGELFF. The CDR3 bases are TGTGCCAGTAGTATAGGAAACGGGGAGCTGTTTTTT. Drawing the rest from reference TRBV19 and TRBJ2-2, the complete variable domain is DGGITQSPKYLFRKEGQNVTLSCEQNLNHDAMYWYRQDPGQGLRLIYYSQIVNDFQKGDIAEGYSVSREKKESFPLTVTSAQKNPTAFYLCASSIGNGELFFGEGSRLTVL.

V gene TRBV6-1 combines with J gene TRBJ2-1, with D uncertain. Deletions cut 7 bases from V and 9 bases from J, with 19 bases between. This CDR3 has 14 residues. Looked up from germline, CDR1 is MNHNS and CDR2 is SASEGT. CDR3 residues: CASTKGWGIGEQFF. CDR3 in DNA: TGTGCCAGCACCAAAGGGTGGGGAATCGGTGAGCAGTTCTTC.

This clonotype appeared many times. V is TRBV6-1 and J is TRBJ1-5, with 10 bases fitting TRBD1. This CDR3 has 17 amino acids. V was pared by 5 bases and J by 1 base, with 8 bases of the junction left unmatched. CDR1 MNHNS and CDR2 SASEGT come from the germline V gene. The DNA for the CDR3 is TGTGCCAGCAGTCCGGGGACAGGGGAAGTGAGCAATCAGCCCCAGCATTTT. Protein product: CASSPGTGEVSNQPQHF.

V usage is TRBV19 and J usage is TRBJ1-5, with 8 bases matching TRBD1. The CDR3 extends over 15 amino acids. Germline V gene data show CDR1 as LNHDA and CDR2 as SQIVND (reference sequence). Unmatched junction bases numbered 6, after V lost 6 bases and J lost 2 bases. The CDR3 sequence is CASSQGALGNQPQHF. The CDR3 DNA reads as TGTGCCAGTAGCCAGGGGGCGTTGGGCAATCAGCCCCAGCATTTT. The full variable domain, completed using reference TRBV19 and TRBJ1-5, is DGGITQSPKYLFRKEGQNVTLSCEQNLNHDAMYWYRQDPGQGLRLIYYSQIVNDFQKGDIAEGYSVSREKKESFPLTVTSAQKNPTAFYLCASSQGALGNQPQHFGDGTRLSIL.

The rearrangement joins TRBV25-1 to TRBJ2-5; D call uncertain. V lost 3 bases to trimming and J lost 0 bases, with 8 bases between them. Germline V gene data show CDR1 as MGHDK and CDR2 as SYGVNS. The CDR3 totals 14 residues. The CDR3 coding sequence is TGTGCCAGCAGTGACCACTCAGACCAAGAGACCCAGTACTTC. This codes for CASSDHSDQETQYF.

The sample holds a few counts of this clonotype. One end of the junction is discordant with germline, which a read error may explain. This chain joins TRBV7-3 and TRBJ2-7, with D possibly TRBD2 on 6 matching bases. The CDR3 has 16 amino acids. CDR1 is SGHTA, CDR2 FQGTGA, per germline. CDR3 in amino acids: CVSSLGGVGAGYEQYF. In DNA, the CDR3 is TGTGTCAGCAGCTTAGGAGGAGTGGGAGCGGGCTACGAGCAGTACTTC. Based on the CDR3 plus reference TRBV7-3 and TRBJ2-7, the full variable domain is GAGVSQTPSNKVTEKGKYVELRCDPISGHTALYWYRQSLGQGPEFLIYFQGTGAADDSGLPNDRFFAVRPEGSVSTLKIQRTERGDSAVYLCVSSLGGVGAGYEQYFGPGTRLTVT.